These 26 T cell receptor beta chains were all obtained from the same sample, sequenced in a study of response to subunit inactivated influenza vaccine. One entry per CDR3 protein results from TCRdb running MiXCR on the RT-PCR reads. The data show approximately 730,000 distinct CDR3 sequences, with approximately 14% seen just once and 5.5% to 8% held by the top ten. Source: PBMCs from blood, taken 14 to 15 days before vaccination. These TCRs come from a man aged 45-65 years who received an inactivated influenza vaccine.

In this sample, this clonotype turned up many times. The rearrangement links TRBV28 to TRBJ1-5; D is possibly TRBD1 (5 bases). V was pared by 4 bases and J by 1 base, with 8 bases between. CDR1 is MDHEN and CDR2 is SYDVKM in the germline V gene. The CDR3 consists of 14 residues. CDR3 in DNA: TGTGCCAGCAGTTCAGGGTCCAGCAATCAGCCCCAGCATTTT. Encoded protein: CASSSGSSNQPQHF.

Ten or more counts support this clonotype. The chain links TRBV12-3 or TRBV12-4 to TRBJ2-7; D unresolved. The V end was cut by 5 bases, the J end by 3 bases, with 11 bases between. The CDR3 is made up of 13 amino acids. CDR3 coding DNA: TGTGCCAGCAGTCCTAATCCCCGCTACGAGCAGTACTTC. Translation: CASSPNPRYEQYF.

The table lists this clonotype with a few counts. The chain employs TRBV5-1 and TRBJ2-5; 9 nucleotides align to TRBD2. Germline V CDR1 and CDR2: SGHRS, YFSETQ. The CDR3 consists of 15 residues. The junction had 3 bases not matched to a gene; V was cut back by 2 bases and J by 1 base. In DNA, the CDR3 is TGCGCCAGCAGCTTAGGACTAGCGACCCAAGAGACCCAGTACTTC. Its protein product is CASSLGLATQETQYF.

The CDR3 nucleotides are TGTGCCTGGACATCCCAGGCGAACACTGAAGCTTTCTTT. Residues: CAWTSQANTEAFF. V gene TRBV30 combines with J gene TRBJ1-1; D is undetermined. The CDR3 spans 13 residues. Germline V gene lookup returns CDR1 GTSNPN and CDR2 SVGIG (reference sequence). V was clipped by 4 bases and J by 1 base, with 10 bases between them.

The V gene is TRBV5-1, the J gene TRBJ2-1; D may be TRBD1 (5 bases). Germline values: CDR1 SGHRS, CDR2 YFSETQ. V dropped 4 bases and J dropped 7 bases, with 12 bases sitting between them. The CDR3 length is 13 residues. In DNA, the CDR3 is TGCGCCAGCAGCATGCAGGGTTCGAATGAGCAGTTCTTC. Translated: CASSMQGSNEQFF.

This clonotype was seen many times. One junction end does not reproduce the germline sequence, and a read error may be involved. V gene TRBV29-1 combines with J gene TRBJ2-7; 13 nucleotides match TRBD2. Germline values: CDR1 SQVTM, CDR2 ANQGSEA. The CDR3 runs to 14 residues. The CDR3 loop reads CSVNGLAGAYEQYF. CDR3 in DNA: TGCAGCGTAAACGGACTAGCGGGAGCCTATGAGCAGTACTTC.

This clonotype was seen only a few times. The V gene is TRBV10-3, the J gene TRBJ1-1, with D uncertain. The CDR3 totals 13 residues. The germline V gene has CDR1 ENHRY and CDR2 SYGVKD. Deletions cut 6 bases from V and 0 bases from J, with 8 bases between. The CDR3 reads CAIRVVMNTEAFF. The CDR3 region has the DNA TGTGCCATCAGGGTAGTCATGAACACTGAAGCTTTCTTT.

This clonotype appeared a few times. The rearrangement joins TRBV4-3 to TRBJ2-3; D may be TRBD1 (6 bases). This CDR3 has 19 residues. Trimming stripped 0 bases from V and 2 bases from J, with 21 bases between. Germline CDR1 reads LGHNA; CDR2 reads YSLEER. CDR3 sequence reads: CASSQDSPGQGPYTDTQYF. CDR3 bases: TGCGCCAGCAGCCAAGACTCACCTGGGCAGGGGCCCTACACAGATACGCAGTATTTT.

This chain connects TRBV5-1 to TRBJ1-2, with D possibly TRBD1 on 5 matching bases. V was trimmed by 2 bases and J by 8 bases, leaving 22 bases between them. Germline CDR1 and CDR2: SGHRS and YFSETQ. This CDR3 comprises 16 residues. CDR3 region: CASSFGTELENSGYTF. CDR3 in DNA: TGCGCCAGCAGCTTCGGGACTGAACTTGAGAACAGCGGCTACACCTTC.

The CDR3 region has the DNA TGTGCTGGCCGAGGAGGCGCCCCTGGAAACACCATATATTTT. It codes for CAGRGGAPGNTIYF. The chain combines TRBV12-5 with TRBJ1-3; D unresolved. Germline V gene lookup returns CDR1 LGHNT and CDR2 FRNRAP. The CDR3 runs to 14 residues. Trimming cost V 11 bases and J 2 bases, with 16 bases left between them.

This chain joins TRBV10-3 and TRBJ1-5; TRBD1 matches at 8 bases. Per germline, CDR1 ENHRY and CDR2 SYGVKD. The V and J ends lost 3 bases and 6 bases, in that order; junction bases with no gene match: 13. The CDR3 runs to 17 residues. The CDR3 reads CAISEGRRAGGSQPQHF. The CDR3 DNA is TGTGCCATCAGTGAAGGGAGGAGGGCAGGGGGCAGTCAGCCCCAGCATTTT.

This clonotype was recorded a few times. J is TRBJ2-7 and V is TRBV27; D possibly corresponds to TRBD1 (6 bases). In germline, CDR1 is MNHEY, CDR2 SMNVEV (reference sequence). This CDR3 is 15 amino acids long. V was shortened by 6 bases and J by 3 bases, with 18 bases between the two germline ends. CDR3 amino acids: CASSSTGRGYYEQYF. In DNA, the CDR3 is TGTGCCAGCAGCTCAACAGGGAGAGGGTACTACGAGCAGTACTTC.

This clonotype has only a few counts. The V call is TRBV7-2, the J call TRBJ2-2; D gene ambiguous. Trimming cost V 5 bases and J 9 bases, with 13 bases left between them. CDR3 length: 13 amino acids. Germline V gene lookup returns CDR1 SGHTA and CDR2 FQGNSA. The CDR3 here is CASSPSQNRELFF. CDR3 nucleotide sequence: TGTGCCAGCAGCCCCAGCCAGAACCGGGAGCTGTTTTTT. Complete variable domain (other parts from reference TRBV7-2 and TRBJ2-2): GAGVSQSPSNKVTEKGKDVELRCDPISGHTALYWYRQSLGQGLEFLIYFQGNSAPDKSGLPSDRFSAERTGGSVSTLTIQRTQQEDSAVYLCASSPSQNRELFFGEGSRLTVL.

This clonotype occurred a few times. The CDR3 DNA reads TGCGCCAGCAGCCAAGATTTCAGTCGGACCAGGGGGCCTCTAAACACTGAAGCTTTCTTT. Its protein product is CASSQDFSRTRGPLNTEAFF. V gene TRBV4-3 combines with J gene TRBJ1-1, with TRBD1 identical over 8 bases. This CDR3 spans 20 amino acids. V trimming: 0 bases; J trimming: 2 bases; junction bases outside the gene matches: 17. The germline V gene encodes CDR1 LGHNA and CDR2 YSLEER.

The chain joins TRBV20-1 to TRBJ2-5, with TRBD1 identical over 10 bases. This CDR3 is built from 14 residues. CDR1 DFQATT and CDR2 SNEGSKA come from the germline V gene (reference sequence). V shed 4 bases and J 3 bases; nucleotides not matched to a gene: 5. The CDR3, as DNA: TGCAGTGCTAACCAAGGGACAGGGGAAGAGACCCAGTACTTC. Residues: CSANQGTGEETQYF.

This rearrangement joins TRBV4-1 to TRBJ2-1, with 8 bases aligning to TRBD2. Per germline, CDR1 MGHRA and CDR2 YSYEKL. V lost 0 bases and J lost 2; bases outside the gene matches: 3. The CDR3 has 16 amino acids. The CDR3, as DNA: TGCGCCAGCAGCCAAGATGCGGGAGGAGCCTACAATGAGCAGTTCTTC. The encoded protein is CASSQDAGGAYNEQFF.

This clonotype was seen more than once but under ten times. The chain carries TRBV28 and TRBJ2-1; TRBD2 might be the D (5 bases). From germline, CDR1 is MDHEN and CDR2 SYDVKM. The CDR3 extends over 15 amino acids. V lost 6 bases to trimming and J lost 3 bases, with 15 bases between them. The CDR3 is CASSKLGGLYNEQFF. In DNA, the CDR3 is TGTGCCAGCAGCAAACTCGGAGGACTCTACAATGAGCAGTTCTTC.

This clonotype was seen only a few times. This chain uses TRBV12-3 or TRBV12-4 with TRBJ1-2; TRBD1 is a possible D gene (5 bases). This CDR3 contains 15 residues. Trimming removed 5 bases at V and 1 base at J, with 14 bases between. The CDR3 DNA follows: TGTGCCAGCAGTACAGTCCTTAGGGGTAACTATGGCTACACCTTC. It specifies CASSTVLRGNYGYTF.

This clonotype has just a few counts. This chain connects TRBV14 to TRBJ1-6, with D possibly matching TRBD1 (5 bases). This CDR3 has 16 amino acids. Trimming took off 0 bases at V and 7 bases at J, with 13 bases between the two ends. Per the germline V gene, CDR1 is SGHDN and CDR2 is FVKESK. CDR3 DNA: TGTGCCAGCAGCCAAGACCGGGGGGGAGGGAATTCACCCCTCCACTTT. This translates into CASSQDRGGGNSPLHF.

The J gene is TRBJ1-5, the V gene TRBV5-1, with TRBD1 as a possible D gene (5 bases). The germline V gene has CDR1 SGHRS and CDR2 YFSETQ. V lost 4 bases and J lost 2, with 13 bases in between. This CDR3 is 15 amino acids long. The CDR3, as DNA: TGCGCCAGCAGCCTCACGGCGGGGGGCAATCAGCCCCAGCATTTT. Encoded protein: CASSLTAGGNQPQHF.

This clonotype was counted between two and nine times. This chain connects TRBV20-1 to TRBJ2-3; TRBD2 matches at 9 bases. This CDR3 has 15 residues. Germline V CDR1 and CDR2: DFQATT, SNEGSKA (reference sequence). V was pared by 2 bases and J by 4 bases, with 7 bases of the junction left unmatched. The CDR3 sequence: CSARKGLALPDTQYF. DNA of the CDR3: TGCAGTGCTAGAAAAGGACTAGCGCTCCCAGATACGCAGTATTTT.

This clonotype occurred many times. The chain links TRBV27 to TRBJ1-1; D is undetermined. The germline CDR1 and CDR2 sequences are MNHEY and SMNVEV (reference sequence). This CDR3 comprises 14 residues. V dropped 6 bases and J dropped 0 bases, with 11 bases sitting between them. In DNA, the CDR3 is TGTGCCAGCAGCTTGACACCCATGAACACTGAAGCTTTCTTT. Residues: CASSLTPMNTEAFF.

The V call is TRBV12-3 or TRBV12-4, the J call TRBJ2-1, with D uncertain. The V and J ends lost 1 base and 5 bases respectively, with 9 bases between them. This CDR3 spans 14 amino acids. The CDR3 region has the DNA TGTGCCAGCAGTTTAGACGGATTGAACAATGAGCAGTTCTTC. Its protein is CASSLDGLNNEQFF.

The table lists this clonotype with a few counts. This chain joins TRBV7-8 and TRBJ2-5; TRBD1 matches at 10 bases. Germline CDR1 reads SGHVS; CDR2 reads FQNEAQ. V trimming: 2 bases; J trimming: 1 base; junction bases outside the gene matches: 4. This CDR3 comprises 16 residues. CDR3 residues: CASSLPRTGGQETQYF. The CDR3 nucleotides read TGTGCCAGCAGCTTACCGAGGACAGGGGGCCAAGAGACCCAGTACTTC.

The chain uses TRBV6-2 or TRBV6-3 and TRBJ2-4, with D perhaps TRBD1 or TRBD2 (6 bases each). Deletions cut 2 bases from V and 7 bases from J, with 15 bases between. The germline V gene encodes CDR1 MNHEY and CDR2 SVGEGT. The CDR3 has 15 amino acids. CDR3 in DNA: TGTGCCAGCAGTTACGGGGGGCACCTGAATAACATTCAGTACTTC. Its protein product is CASSYGGHLNNIQYF.

This clonotype was detected only a few times. V and J are TRBV30 and TRBJ2-5, with D uncertain. The V end was cut by 0 bases, the J end by 4 bases, with 9 bases between. The CDR3 is 13 amino acids. Looked up from germline, CDR1 is GTSNPN and CDR2 is SVGIG (reference sequence). The CDR3 region has the DNA TGTGCCTGGAGTGTTCGGCGAAGAGAGACCCAGTACTTC. The encoded protein is CAWSVRRRETQYF.